These 25 T cell receptor beta chains originate from one sample sequenced in a study of PD-L1 blockade in urothelial cancer. Measured with immunoSEQ multiplex PCR; TCRdb has only the in-frame clones, and not every one. Here the sample spans tens of thousands of clones, 86% being singletons. Specified time point: peripheral blood 6 weeks after treatment start. The sample consisted of PBMCs, taken around atezolizumab (anti-PD-L1) treatment. These receptors were taken from a man between 60 and 75 years old with urothelial cancer.

This rearrangement joins TRBV2 to TRBJ2-7; a possible D gene is TRBD2 (6 bases). The CDR3 is made up of 14 amino acids. Looked up from germline, CDR1 is SNHLY and CDR2 is FYNNEI. V shed 6 bases and J shed 2 bases, with 14 bases lying between them. The CDR3 spells CASRPNGGAYEQYF. The CDR3 DNA is TGTGCCAGCAGGCCTAATGGAGGGGCCTACGAGCAGTACTTC.

The chain recombines TRBV7-8 with TRBJ1-1, with D tentatively TRBD1 (6 bases). Trimming removed 3 bases from V and 0 bases from J, with 8 bases in between. CDR3 length equals 14 residues. The germline gives CDR1 SGHVS, CDR2 FQNEAQ. Written as DNA, the CDR3 is TGTGCCAGCAGCTTGGACAGAATGAACACTGAAGCTTTCTTT. Protein product: CASSLDRMNTEAFF. Supplemented by reference TRBV7-8 and TRBJ1-1, the full variable domain reads GAGVSQSPRYKVAKRGQDVALRCDPISGHVSLFWYQQALGQGPEFLTYFQNEAQLDKSGLPSDRFFAERPEGSVSTLKIQRTQQEDSAVYLCASSLDRMNTEAFFGQGTRLTVV.

The chain joins TRBV11-2 to TRBJ2-1; 10 bases line up with TRBD2. Germline assignment: CDR1 SGHAT and CDR2 FQNNGV. The V segment lost 5 bases and the J segment 7 bases; nucleotides outside the gene matches: 14. CDR3 length: 17 amino acids. The CDR3, as DNA: TGTGCCAGCAGCCGTTCAATGTCGCTAGCGGGAGAGAATGAGCAGTTCTTC. Residues: CASSRSMSLAGENEQFF. Full variable domain (remainder filled in from reference TRBV11-2 and TRBJ2-1): EAGVAQSPRYKIIEKRQSVAFWCNPISGHATLYWYQQILGQGPKLLIQFQNNGVVDDSQLPKDRFSAERLKGVDSTLKIQPAKLEDSAVYLCASSRSMSLAGENEQFFGPGTRLTVL.

The chain combines TRBV6-1 with TRBJ2-3, with D perhaps TRBD1 (6 bases). Between the trimmed V and J ends, which lost 6 bases and 1 base, there was a span of 8 bases. Germline V CDR1 and CDR2: MNHNS, SASEGT. CDR3 length: 13 residues. CDR3 residues: CASRGAGTDTQYF. DNA for the CDR3: TGTGCCAGCAGGGGGGCTGGCACAGATACGCAGTATTTT.

The J gene is TRBJ2-6, the V gene TRBV9, with a possible D match to TRBD1 (5 bases). Per the germline V gene, CDR1 is SGDLS and CDR2 is YYNGEE. The CDR3 totals 15 residues. The V end lost 4 bases, the J end lost 0 bases, and 8 bases lay between the germline ends. The CDR3 nucleotides are TGTGCCAGCAGCTCAGGGTTCTCTGGGGCCAACGTCCTGACTTTC. Protein: CASSSGFSGANVLTF. Complete variable domain (other parts from reference TRBV9 and TRBJ2-6): DSGVTQTPKHLITATGQRVTLRCSPRSGDLSVYWYQQSLDQGLQFLIQYYNGEERAKGNILERFSAQQFPDLHSELNLSSLELGDSALYFCASSSGFSGANVLTFGAGSRLTVL.

The genes are TRBV6-1 and TRBJ1-1; 8 bases agree with TRBD1. V shed 6 bases and J 0 bases; nucleotides not matched to a gene: 6. Germline V CDR1 and CDR2: MNHNS, SASEGT. The CDR3 extends over 15 amino acids. The CDR3 nucleotides read TGTGCCAGCAGAGATCAGGACAGGGTGAACACTGAAGCTTTCTTT. This translates into CASRDQDRVNTEAFF.

The gene calls are TRBV2 and TRBJ2-1; 7 bases match TRBD1. Germline CDR1 is SNHLY and CDR2 is FYNNEI. Germline trimming cut 8 bases from V and 5 bases from J; bases unmatched to any gene: 9. This CDR3 is 14 amino acids long. CDR3 nucleotide sequence: TGTGCCAGCTTAGACAGGGTCGCGAACAATGAGCAGTTCTTC. Protein product: CASLDRVANNEQFF.

This rearrangement joins TRBV6-5 to TRBJ2-7; 7 nucleotides match TRBD2. CDR3 size: 14 residues. Trimming took 8 bases from V and 2 from J; bases not matched to a gene: 9. CDR1 and CDR2 (germline): MNHEY, SVGAGI. In DNA, the CDR3 is TGTGCCAGCTTGCCGGGCGGGACTACCTACGAGCAGTACTTC. This codes for CASLPGGTTYEQYF.

This clone was found a few times. This chain links TRBV5-1 with TRBJ1-1; TRBD1 agrees at 12 bases. CDR3 length equals 15 residues. Germline V lookup: CDR1 SGHRS, CDR2 YFSETQ. After removal of 5 bases from V and 4 bases from J, the junction contained 6 bases not matched to a gene. CDR3 bases: TGCGCCAGCAGGTCCGGGACAGGGGGCGTCACTGAAGCTTTCTTT. Encoded protein: CASRSGTGGVTEAFF.

The chain recombines TRBV7-2 with TRBJ2-1, with D possibly being TRBD2 (6 bases). The CDR3 covers 15 residues. V lost 1 base and J lost 0, with 7 bases in between. The V gene's germline CDR1 is SGHTA and CDR2 FQGNSA. The CDR3, as DNA: TGTGCCAGCAGCTTAGGGGGAGGCTCCTACAATGAGCAGTTCTTC. Its protein is CASSLGGGSYNEQFF.

The chain recombines TRBV10-1 with TRBJ2-2; D is unclear. The length of the CDR3 is 13 residues. Per the germline V gene, CDR1 is WNHNN and CDR2 is SYGVQD (reference sequence). V lost 3 bases, J lost 1 base, and 3 bases lay in between. The chain's CDR3 is CASSDRNTGELFF. The CDR3 DNA sequence: TGCGCCAGCAGTGACAGGAACACCGGGGAGCTGTTTTTT.

The rearrangement uses TRBV27 and TRBJ1-2, with 10 bases identical to TRBD1. This CDR3 has 15 residues. Germline lookup yields CDR1 MNHEY and CDR2 SMNVEV (reference sequence). Losses at the gene ends were 3 bases for V and 2 bases for J; bases not matched to a gene: 3. DNA for the CDR3: TGTGCCAGCAGTTTTTTGACAGGGGGCAACTATGGCTACACCTTC. Translating it yields CASSFLTGGNYGYTF.

For this clone: Because the CDR3 is missing its conserved closing phenylalanine or tryptophan, this is likely a read error. No DNA is shown, since the ends of the CDR3 on it are uncertain; the CDR3 is the one TCRdb lists. This chain joins TRBV7-3 and TRBJ1-2; TRBD1 is the table's D call, not checked against the DNA. The CDR3 is 13 amino acids long, termini counted. Germline CDR1 is SGHTA and CDR2 is FQGTGA. CDR3 sequence reads: CASSFRGQAEISL.

V gene TRBV6-1 combines with J gene TRBJ1-5; D is undetermined. The germline V gene encodes CDR1 MNHNS and CDR2 SASEGT. V was pared by 5 bases and J by 0 bases, with 5 bases between. The CDR3 spans 13 residues. This CDR3 reads CASSLNSNQPQHF. The CDR3 DNA is TGTGCCAGCAGTCTTAATAGCAATCAGCCCCAGCATTTT.

CDR3 coding DNA: TGTGCCAGCAGCTTCACAGGGGCCGCAGATACGCAGTATTTT. Its protein product is CASSFTGAADTQYF. The chain recombines TRBV7-2 with TRBJ2-3, with 7 bases that match TRBD1. This CDR3 region has 14 residues. V trimming: 3 bases; J trimming: 4 bases; junction bases outside the gene matches: 4. Germline V lookup: CDR1 SGHTA, CDR2 FQGNSA.

The chain employs TRBV2 and TRBJ1-1; D may be TRBD1 (6 bases). The CDR3 is 14 amino acids. Germline assignment: CDR1 SNHLY and CDR2 FYNNEI. The V gene lost 1 base and the J gene lost 5 bases, with 11 bases spanning the gap. The CDR3 loop is CASSEEGGVTEAFF. DNA of the CDR3: TGTGCCAGCAGTGAAGAGGGGGGGGTAACTGAAGCTTTCTTT.

V usage is TRBV4-1 and J usage is TRBJ2-5; 9 bases match TRBD2. From germline, CDR1 is MGHRA and CDR2 YSYEKL. Trimming cost V 6 bases and J 0 bases; bases outside gene matches: 5. The CDR3 length is 15 residues. CDR3 DNA: TGCGCCAGCAGAGCGGGGGGTTCCTACCAAGAGACCCAGTACTTC. As protein: CASRAGGSYQETQYF.

V and J are TRBV19 and TRBJ1-1; D is undetermined. The CDR3 has 14 amino acids. Germline-derived CDR1 and CDR2 are LNHDA and SQIVND (reference sequence). V lost 3 bases and J 1 base, leaving 9 bases between the germline ends. DNA for the CDR3: TGTGCCAGTAGTATCTCACAGACGAACACTGAAGCTTTCTTT. It yields the protein CASSISQTNTEAFF.

The gene calls are TRBV6-1 and TRBJ2-7; TRBD2 aligns across 10 bases. The junction had 5 bases not matched to a gene; V was cut back by 6 bases and J by 0 bases. The CDR3 runs 15 residues. CDR1 and CDR2 from the germline V gene are MNHNS and SASEGT. In DNA form, the CDR3 reads TGTGCCAGCAGCGCCCTAGCGGGGGCCTCCTACGAGCAGTACTTC. Its protein is CASSALAGASYEQYF.

This sequence joins TRBV9 and TRBJ2-3; perhaps TRBD2 as D (7 bases). The V end lost 2 bases, the J end lost 6 bases, and 16 bases lay between the germline ends. This CDR3 has 15 amino acids. The germline CDR1 and CDR2 sequences are SGDLS and YYNGEE. The CDR3 loop reads CASSVGGLTMDTQYF. The CDR3 DNA is TGTGCCAGCAGCGTGGGGGGGCTCACCATGGATACGCAGTATTTT.

CDR3 sequence: CASRSRTGQQPQHF. CDR3 bases: TGTGCCAGCAGGAGTAGGACAGGGCAACAGCCCCAGCATTTT. The chain couples TRBV2 to TRBJ1-5; 8 nucleotides agree with TRBD1. Looked up from germline, CDR1 is SNHLY and CDR2 is FYNNEI. The V segment lost 6 bases and the J segment 7 bases; nucleotides outside the gene matches: 8. CDR3 length equals 14 residues. Full variable domain (rest looked up from reference TRBV2 and TRBJ1-5): EPEVTQTPSHQVTQMGQEVILRCVPISNHLYFYWYRQILGQKVEFLVSFYNNEISEKSEIFDDQFSVERPDGSNFTLKIRSTKLEDSAMYFCASRSRTGQQPQHFGDGTRLSIL.

The chain employs TRBV29-1 and TRBJ1-2, with 7 positions matching TRBD1. The CDR3 length is 12 residues. V trimming: 7 bases; J trimming: 5 bases; junction bases outside the gene matches: 7. Germline CDR1 reads SQVTM; CDR2 reads ANQGSEA. The CDR3 region is CSGWTGGYGYTF. The CDR3 DNA sequence: TGCAGCGGCTGGACAGGCGGGTATGGCTACACCTTC.

The CDR3 loop reads CASSYTRSTDTQYF. In DNA, the CDR3 is TGTGCCAGCAGTTACACCCGGAGCACAGATACGCAGTATTTT. The chain carries TRBV6-6 and TRBJ2-3; D call uncertain. Germline CDR1 reads MNHNY; CDR2 reads SVGAGI (reference sequence). V lost 2 bases and J lost 0, with 6 bases in between. This CDR3 has 14 amino acids.

The chain couples TRBV30 to TRBJ2-1; the D gene is possibly TRBD1 (5 bases). The CDR3 spans 14 residues. Germline CDR1 and CDR2: GTSNPN and SVGIG (reference sequence). V was clipped by 1 base and J by 4 bases, with 11 bases between them. This CDR3 reads CAWSAKGEYNEQFF. The CDR3 bases are TGTGCCTGGAGTGCAAAAGGGGAATACAATGAGCAGTTCTTC.

The rearrangement joins TRBV5-6 to TRBJ1-1, with 10 bases matching TRBD1. V dropped 4 bases and J dropped 1; count of bases not matched to a gene: 4. This CDR3 region has 15 residues. Germline V CDR1 and CDR2: SGHDT, YYEEEE. CDR3 DNA sequence: TGTGCCAGCAGCCAGGACAGGGGGAGGAACACTGAAGCTTTCTTT. Encoded protein: CASSQDRGRNTEAFF. Full variable domain (outside the CDR3, taken from reference TRBV5-6 and TRBJ1-1): DAGVTQSPTHLIKTRGQQVTLRCSPKSGHDTVSWYQQALGQGPQFIFQYYEEEERQRGNFPDRFSGHQFPNYSSELNVNALLLGDSALYLCASSQDRGRNTEAFFGQGTRLTVV.